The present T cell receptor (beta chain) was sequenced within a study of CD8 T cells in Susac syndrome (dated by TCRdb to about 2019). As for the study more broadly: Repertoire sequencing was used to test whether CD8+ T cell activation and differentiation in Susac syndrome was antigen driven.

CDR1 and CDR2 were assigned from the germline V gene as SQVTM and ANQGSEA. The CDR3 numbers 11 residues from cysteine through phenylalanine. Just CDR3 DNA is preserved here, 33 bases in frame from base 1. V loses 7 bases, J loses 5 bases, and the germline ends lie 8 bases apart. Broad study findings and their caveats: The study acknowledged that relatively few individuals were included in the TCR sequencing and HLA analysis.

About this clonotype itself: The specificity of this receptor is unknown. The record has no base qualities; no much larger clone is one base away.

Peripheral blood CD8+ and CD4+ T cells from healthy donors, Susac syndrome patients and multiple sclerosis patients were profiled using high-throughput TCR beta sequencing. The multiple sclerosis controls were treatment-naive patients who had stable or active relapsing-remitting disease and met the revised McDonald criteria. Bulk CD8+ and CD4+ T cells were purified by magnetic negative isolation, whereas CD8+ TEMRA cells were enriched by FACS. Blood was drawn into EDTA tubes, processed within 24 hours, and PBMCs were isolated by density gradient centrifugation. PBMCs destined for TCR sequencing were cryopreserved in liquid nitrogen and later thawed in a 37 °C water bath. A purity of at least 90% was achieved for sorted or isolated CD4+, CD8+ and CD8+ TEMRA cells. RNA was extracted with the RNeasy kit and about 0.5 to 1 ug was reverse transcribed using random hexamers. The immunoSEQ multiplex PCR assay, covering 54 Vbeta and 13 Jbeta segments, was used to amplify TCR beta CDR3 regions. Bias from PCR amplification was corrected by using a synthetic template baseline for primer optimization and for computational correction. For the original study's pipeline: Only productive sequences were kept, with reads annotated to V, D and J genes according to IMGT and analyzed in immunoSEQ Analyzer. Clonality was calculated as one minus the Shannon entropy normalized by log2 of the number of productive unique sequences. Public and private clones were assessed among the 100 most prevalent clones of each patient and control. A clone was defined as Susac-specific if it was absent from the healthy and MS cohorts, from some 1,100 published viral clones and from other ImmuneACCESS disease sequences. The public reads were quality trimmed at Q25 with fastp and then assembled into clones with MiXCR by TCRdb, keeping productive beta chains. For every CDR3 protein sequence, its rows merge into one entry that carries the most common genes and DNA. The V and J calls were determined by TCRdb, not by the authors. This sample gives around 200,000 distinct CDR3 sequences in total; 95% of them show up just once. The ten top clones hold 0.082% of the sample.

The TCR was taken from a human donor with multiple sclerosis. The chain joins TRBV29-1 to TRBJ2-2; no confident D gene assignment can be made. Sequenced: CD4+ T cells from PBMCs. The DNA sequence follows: TGCAGCGCCTTAGAAACCGGGGAGCTGTTTTTT. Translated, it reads CSALETGELFF.